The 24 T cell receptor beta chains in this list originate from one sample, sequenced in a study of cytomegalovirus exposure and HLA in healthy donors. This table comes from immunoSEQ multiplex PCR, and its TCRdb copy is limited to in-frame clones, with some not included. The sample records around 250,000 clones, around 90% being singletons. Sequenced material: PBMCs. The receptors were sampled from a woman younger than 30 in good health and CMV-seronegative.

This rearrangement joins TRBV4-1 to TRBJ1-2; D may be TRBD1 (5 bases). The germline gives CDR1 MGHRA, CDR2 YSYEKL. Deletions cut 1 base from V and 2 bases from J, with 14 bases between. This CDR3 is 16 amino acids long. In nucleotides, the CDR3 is TGCGCCAGCAGCCAAGTGTTAGCCGACAGCAACTATGGCTACACCTTC. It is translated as CASSQVLADSNYGYTF.

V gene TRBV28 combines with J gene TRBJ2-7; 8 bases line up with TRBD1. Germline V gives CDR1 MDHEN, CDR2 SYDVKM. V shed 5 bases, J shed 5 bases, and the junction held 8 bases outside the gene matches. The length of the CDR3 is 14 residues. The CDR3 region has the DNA TGTGCCAGCAGTCCTCCGGGACAGGAGAACGAGCAGTACTTC. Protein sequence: CASSPPGQENEQYF.

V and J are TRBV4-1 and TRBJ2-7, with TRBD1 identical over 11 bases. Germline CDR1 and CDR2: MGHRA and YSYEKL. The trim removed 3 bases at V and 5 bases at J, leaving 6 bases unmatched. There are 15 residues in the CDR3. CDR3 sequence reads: CASSQWGQGENEQYF. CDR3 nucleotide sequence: TGCGCCAGCAGCCAGTGGGGACAGGGGGAGAACGAGCAGTACTTC.

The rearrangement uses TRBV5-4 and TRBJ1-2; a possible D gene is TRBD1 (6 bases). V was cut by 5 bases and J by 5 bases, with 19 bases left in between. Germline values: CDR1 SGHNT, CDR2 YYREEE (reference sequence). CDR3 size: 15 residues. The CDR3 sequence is CASSNGGAGFYGYTF. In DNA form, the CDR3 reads TGTGCCAGCAGTAATGGGGGGGCTGGGTTTTATGGCTACACCTTC.

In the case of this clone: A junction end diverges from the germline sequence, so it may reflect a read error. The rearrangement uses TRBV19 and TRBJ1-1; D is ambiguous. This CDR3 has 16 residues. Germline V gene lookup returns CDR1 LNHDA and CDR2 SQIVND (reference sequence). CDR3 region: CASSIPRIGENIEAFF. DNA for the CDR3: TGTGCCAGTAGTATACCGCGGATCGGAGAGAACATTGAAGCTTTCTTT.

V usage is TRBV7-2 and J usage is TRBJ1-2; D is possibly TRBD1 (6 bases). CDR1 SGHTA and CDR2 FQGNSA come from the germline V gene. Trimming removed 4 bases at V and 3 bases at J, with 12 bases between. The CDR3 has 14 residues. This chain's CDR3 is CASSSRTDHYGYTF. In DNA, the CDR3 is TGTGCCAGCAGCTCCCGGACAGATCACTATGGCTACACCTTC.

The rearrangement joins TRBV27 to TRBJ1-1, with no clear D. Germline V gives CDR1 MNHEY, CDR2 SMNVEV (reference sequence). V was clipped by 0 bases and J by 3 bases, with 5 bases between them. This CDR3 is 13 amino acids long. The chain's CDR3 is CASSLSTYTEAFF. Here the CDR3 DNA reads TGTGCCAGCAGTTTATCGACTTACACTGAAGCTTTCTTT.

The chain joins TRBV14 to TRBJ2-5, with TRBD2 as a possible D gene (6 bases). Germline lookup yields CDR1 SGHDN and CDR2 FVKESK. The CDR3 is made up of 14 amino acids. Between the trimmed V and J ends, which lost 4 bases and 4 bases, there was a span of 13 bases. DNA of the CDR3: TGTGCCAGCAGCCCGCAGCTGGGAGGAGAGACCCAGTACTTC. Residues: CASSPQLGGETQYF.

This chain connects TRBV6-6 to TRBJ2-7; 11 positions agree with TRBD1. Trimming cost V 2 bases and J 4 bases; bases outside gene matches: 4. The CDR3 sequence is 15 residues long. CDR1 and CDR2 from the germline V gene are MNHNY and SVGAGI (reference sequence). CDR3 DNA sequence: TGTGCCAGCAGTTACCGGGACAGGGGGGAGTACGAGCAGTACTTC. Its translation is CASSYRDRGEYEQYF.

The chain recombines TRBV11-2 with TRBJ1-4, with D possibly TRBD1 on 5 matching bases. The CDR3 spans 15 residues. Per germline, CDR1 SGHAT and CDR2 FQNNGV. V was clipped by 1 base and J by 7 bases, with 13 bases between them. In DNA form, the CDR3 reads TGTGCCAGCAGCTTAGCGGGTCTGGGGGGTGAAAAACTGTTTTTT. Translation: CASSLAGLGGEKLFF.

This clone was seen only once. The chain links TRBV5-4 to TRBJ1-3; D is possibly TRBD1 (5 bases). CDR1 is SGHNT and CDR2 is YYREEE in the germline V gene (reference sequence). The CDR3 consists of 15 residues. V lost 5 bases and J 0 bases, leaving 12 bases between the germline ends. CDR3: CASSSGRGSGNTIYF. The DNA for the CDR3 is TGTGCCAGCAGTTCGGGGAGGGGCTCTGGAAACACCATATATTTT.

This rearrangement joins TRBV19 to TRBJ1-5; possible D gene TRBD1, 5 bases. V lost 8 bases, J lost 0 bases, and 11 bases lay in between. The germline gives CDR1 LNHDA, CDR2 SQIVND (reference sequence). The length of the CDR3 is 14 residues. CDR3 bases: TGTGCCAGTTCTGGCAGGGATAGCAATCAGCCCCAGCATTTT. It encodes CASSGRDSNQPQHF.

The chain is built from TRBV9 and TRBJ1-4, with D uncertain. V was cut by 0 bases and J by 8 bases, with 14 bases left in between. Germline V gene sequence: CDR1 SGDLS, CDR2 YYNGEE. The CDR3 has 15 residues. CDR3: CASSVGAGSGEKLFF. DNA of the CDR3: TGTGCCAGCAGCGTAGGGGCGGGGTCGGGAGAAAAACTGTTTTTT. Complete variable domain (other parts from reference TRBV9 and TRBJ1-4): DSGVTQTPKHLITATGQRVTLRCSPRSGDLSVYWYQQSLDQGLQFLIQYYNGEERAKGNILERFSAQQFPDLHSELNLSSLELGDSALYFCASSVGAGSGEKLFFGSGTQLSVL.

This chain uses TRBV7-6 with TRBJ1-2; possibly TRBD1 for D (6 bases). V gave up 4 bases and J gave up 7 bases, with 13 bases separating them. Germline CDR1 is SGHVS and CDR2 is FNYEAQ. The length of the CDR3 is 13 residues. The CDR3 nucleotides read TGTGCCAGCAGCTCTGGGGGAGGGGGTGGCTACACCTTC. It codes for CASSSGGGGGYTF.

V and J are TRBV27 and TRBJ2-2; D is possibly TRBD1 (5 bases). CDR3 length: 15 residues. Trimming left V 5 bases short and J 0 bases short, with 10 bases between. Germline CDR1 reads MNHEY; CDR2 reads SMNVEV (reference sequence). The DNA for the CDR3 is TGTGCCAGCAGTCCCAGGGCCTCGAACACCGGGGAGCTGTTTTTT. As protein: CASSPRASNTGELFF.

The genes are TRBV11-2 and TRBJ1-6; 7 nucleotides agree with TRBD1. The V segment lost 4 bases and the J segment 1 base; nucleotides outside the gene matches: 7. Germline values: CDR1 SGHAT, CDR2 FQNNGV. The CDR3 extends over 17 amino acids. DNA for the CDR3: TGTGCCAGCAGCTATCGAGGGGGCAGTTCCTATAATTCACCCCTCCACTTT. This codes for CASSYRGGSSYNSPLHF.

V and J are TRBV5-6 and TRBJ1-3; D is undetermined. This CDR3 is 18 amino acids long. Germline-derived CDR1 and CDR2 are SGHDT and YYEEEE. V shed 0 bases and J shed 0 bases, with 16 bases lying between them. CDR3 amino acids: CASSLGIAYSISGNTIYF. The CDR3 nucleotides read TGTGCCAGCAGCTTGGGCATAGCTTACTCTATCTCTGGAAACACCATATATTTT.

CDR3 protein: CASNPPGLASEQFF. The CDR3 DNA is TGTGCCAGCAACCCCCCGGGACTAGCAAGTGAGCAGTTCTTC. This chain joins TRBV7-2 and TRBJ2-1; 9 nucleotides align to TRBD2. Germline V lookup: CDR1 SGHTA, CDR2 FQGNSA. The length of the CDR3 is 14 residues. Trimming cost V 7 bases and J 9 bases; bases outside gene matches: 10.

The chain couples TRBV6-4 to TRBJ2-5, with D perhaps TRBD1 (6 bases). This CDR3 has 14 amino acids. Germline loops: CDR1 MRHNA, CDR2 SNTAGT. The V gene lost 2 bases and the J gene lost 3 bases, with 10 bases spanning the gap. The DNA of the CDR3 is TGTGCCAGCAGTGACGCCCAGGGGAAAGAGACCCAGTACTTC. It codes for CASSDAQGKETQYF.

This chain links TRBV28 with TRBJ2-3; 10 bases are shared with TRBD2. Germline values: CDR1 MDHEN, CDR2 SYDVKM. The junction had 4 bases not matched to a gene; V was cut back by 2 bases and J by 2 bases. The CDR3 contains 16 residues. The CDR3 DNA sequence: TGTGCCAGCAGTTTAGTAGCGGGGGGAGTCACAGATACGCAGTATTTT. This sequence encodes CASSLVAGGVTDTQYF.

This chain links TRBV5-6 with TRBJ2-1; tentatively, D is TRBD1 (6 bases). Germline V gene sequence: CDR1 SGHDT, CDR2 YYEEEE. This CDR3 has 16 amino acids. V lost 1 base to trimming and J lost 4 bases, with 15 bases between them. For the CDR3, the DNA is TGTGCCAGCAGCTTGTGGGTGGGGGCGGAATACAATGAGCAGTTCTTC. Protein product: CASSLWVGAEYNEQFF.

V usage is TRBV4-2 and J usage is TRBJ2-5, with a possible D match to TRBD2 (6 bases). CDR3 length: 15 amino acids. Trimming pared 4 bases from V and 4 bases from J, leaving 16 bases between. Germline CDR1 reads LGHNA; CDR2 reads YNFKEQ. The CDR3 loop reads CASSPRGDLVETQYF. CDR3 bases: TGTGCCAGCAGCCCGAGAGGGGACTTGGTAGAGACCCAGTACTTC.

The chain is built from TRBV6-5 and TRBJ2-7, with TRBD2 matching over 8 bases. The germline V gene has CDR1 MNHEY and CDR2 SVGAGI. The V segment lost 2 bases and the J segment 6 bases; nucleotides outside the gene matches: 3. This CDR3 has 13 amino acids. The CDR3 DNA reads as TGTGCCAGCAGTTACCATAGCGGGGCCGAGCAGTACTTC. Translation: CASSYHSGAEQYF.

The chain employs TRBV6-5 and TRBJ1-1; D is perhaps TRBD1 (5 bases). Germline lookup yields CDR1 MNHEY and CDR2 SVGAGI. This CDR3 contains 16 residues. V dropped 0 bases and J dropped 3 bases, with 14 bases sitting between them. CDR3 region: CASSYSRPGGYTEAFF. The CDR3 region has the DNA TGTGCCAGCAGTTACTCGAGACCCGGGGGATACACTGAAGCTTTCTTT.